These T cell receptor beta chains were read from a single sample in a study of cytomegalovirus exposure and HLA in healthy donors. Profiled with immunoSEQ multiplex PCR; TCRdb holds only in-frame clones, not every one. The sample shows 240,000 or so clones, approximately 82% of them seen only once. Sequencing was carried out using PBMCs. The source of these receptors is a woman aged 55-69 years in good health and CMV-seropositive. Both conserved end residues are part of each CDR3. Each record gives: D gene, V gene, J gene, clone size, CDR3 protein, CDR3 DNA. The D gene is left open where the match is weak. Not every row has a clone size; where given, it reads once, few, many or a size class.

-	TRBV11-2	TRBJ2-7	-	CASSPVREYEQYF	TGTGCCAGCAGCCCCGTACGAGAGTACGAGCAGTACTTC
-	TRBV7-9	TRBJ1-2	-	CASTVGWGRYGYTF	TGTGCCAGCACTGTAGGGTGGGGCCGGTATGGCTACACCTTC
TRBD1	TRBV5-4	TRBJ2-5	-	CASSFTGGFEETQYF	TGTGCCAGCAGCTTTACAGGGGGCTTTGAGGAGACCCAGTACTTC
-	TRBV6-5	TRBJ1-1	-	CASSNNRDTEAFF	TGTGCCAGCAGTAACAACAGGGACACTGAAGCTTTCTTT
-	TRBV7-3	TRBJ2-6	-	CASSFQNSGANVLTF	TGTGCCAGCAGCTTTCAGAACTCTGGGGCCAACGTCCTGACTTTC
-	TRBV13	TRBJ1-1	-	CASSLGSGKRTFF	TGTGCCAGCAGCTTAGGATCCGGGAAGAGGACTTTCTTT
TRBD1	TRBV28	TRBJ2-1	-	CASSFLGQGAIRSYNEQFF	TGTGCCAGCAGTTTCTTAGGACAGGGGGCCATCCGCTCCTACAATGAGCAGTTCTTC
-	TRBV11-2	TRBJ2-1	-	CASSSNEGVYNEQFF	TGTGCCAGCAGCTCTAATGAGGGCGTCTACAATGAGCAGTTCTTC
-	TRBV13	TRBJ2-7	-	CASSLGLALSYEQYF	TGTGCCAGCAGCTTAGGACTAGCCCTGTCCTACGAGCAGTACTTC
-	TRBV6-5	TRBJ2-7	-	CASRLTRDYEQYF	TGTGCCAGCAGGCTAACCAGGGACTACGAGCAGTACTTC
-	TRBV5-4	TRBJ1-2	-	CASSLAGQGRLYGYTF	TGTGCCAGCAGCTTGGCCGGGCAGGGTCGACTCTATGGCTACACCTTC
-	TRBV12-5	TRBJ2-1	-	CASALRGSGGEQFF	TGTGCTAGTGCCCTCAGGGGCTCCGGAGGTGAGCAGTTCTTC
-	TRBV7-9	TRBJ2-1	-	CASSFRNEQFF	TGTGCCAGCAGCTTCAGGAATGAGCAGTTCTTC
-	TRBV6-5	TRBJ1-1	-	CASSYSPRGEAFF	TGTGCCAGCAGTTACTCTCCGCGGGGTGAAGCTTTCTTT
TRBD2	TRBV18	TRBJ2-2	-	CASSPLAGVTGELFF	TGTGCCAGCTCACCACTAGCGGGAGTCACCGGGGAGCTGTTTTTT
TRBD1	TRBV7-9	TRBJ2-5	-	CASSLTGGLETQYF	TGTGCCAGCAGCCTAACAGGGGGCTTAGAGACCCAGTACTTC
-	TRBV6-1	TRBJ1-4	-	CASSEPQINEKLFF	TGTGCCAGCAGTGAACCACAGATTAATGAAAAACTGTTTTTT
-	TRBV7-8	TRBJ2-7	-	CASSSRDYEQYF	TGTGCCAGCAGCTCGAGGGACTACGAGCAGTACTTC
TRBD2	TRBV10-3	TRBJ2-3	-	CAIRATSEWTDTQYF	TGTGCCATCAGGGCTACTAGCGAATGGACAGATACGCAGTATTTT
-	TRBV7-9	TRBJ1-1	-	CSSSSRGHLNTEAFF	TGTTCCAGCAGCTCCCGGGGACACCTGAACACTGAAGCTTTCTTT
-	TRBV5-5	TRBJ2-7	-	CASSLVRGPYEQYF	TGTGCCAGCAGCTTGGTGCGGGGACCCTACGAGCAGTACTTC
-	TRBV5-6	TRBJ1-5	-	CASSFGGDQPQHF	TGTGCCAGCAGCTTTGGGGGGGATCAGCCCCAGCATTTT
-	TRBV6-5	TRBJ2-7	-	CASSYSPLGVYEQYF	TGTGCCAGCAGTTACTCACCCCTTGGAGTCTACGAGCAGTACTTC
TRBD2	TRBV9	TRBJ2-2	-	CASSVASGRVTGELFF	TGTGCCAGCAGCGTGGCTAGCGGGAGGGTCACGGGGGAGCTGTTTTTT
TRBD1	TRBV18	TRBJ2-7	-	CASSPRTGQSYEQYF	TGTGCCAGCTCTCCCAGGACAGGTCAGTCCTACGAGCAGTACTTC
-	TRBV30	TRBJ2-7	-	CAWSDDRPGYEQYF	TGTGCCTGGAGCGACGACCGGCCCGGGTACGAGCAGTACTTC
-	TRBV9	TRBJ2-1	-	CASSVAQASEQFF	TGTGCCAGCAGCGTAGCTCAGGCGTCGGAGCAGTTCTTC
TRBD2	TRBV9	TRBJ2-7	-	CASSYGSGEGYEQYF	TGTGCCAGCAGCTACGGAAGCGGGGAAGGCTACGAGCAGTACTTC
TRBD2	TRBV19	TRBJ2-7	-	CASSFGISGGTYEQYF	TGTGCCAGTAGTTTCGGGATTTCCGGGGGGACCTACGAGCAGTACTTC
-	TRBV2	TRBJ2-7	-	CASRLDYNSYEQYF	TGTGCCAGCAGGCTTGACTACAATTCCTACGAGCAGTACTTC
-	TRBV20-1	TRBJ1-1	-	CSATGNTEAFF	TGCAGTGCTACCGGGAACACTGAAGCTTTCTTT
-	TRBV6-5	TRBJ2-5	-	CASSYSPGETQYF	TGTGCCAGCAGTTACTCCCCGGGGGAGACCCAGTACTTC
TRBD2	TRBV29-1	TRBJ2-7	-	CSVGGLAANSYEQYF	TGCAGCGTTGGGGGACTAGCGGCAAACTCCTACGAGCAGTACTTC
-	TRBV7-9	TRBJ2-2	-	CASSLIEEELFF	TGTGCCAGCAGCTTAATCGAGGAGGAGCTGTTTTTT
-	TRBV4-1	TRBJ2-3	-	CASSQDGTNTDTQYF	TGCGCCAGCAGCCAAGACGGGACAAACACAGATACGCAGTATTTT
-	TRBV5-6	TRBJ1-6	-	CASSLGRGVGSPLHF	TGTGCCAGCAGCCTCGGGAGGGGAGTAGGTTCACCCCTCCACTTT
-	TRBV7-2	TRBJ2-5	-	CASSGETQYF	TGTGCCAGCAGCGGCGAGACCCAGTACTTC
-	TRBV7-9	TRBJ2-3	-	CASRLTSSPDTQYF	TGTGCCAGCAGACTAACTAGCAGCCCAGATACGCAGTATTTT
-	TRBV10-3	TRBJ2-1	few	CAISEGGSSYNEQFF	TGTGCCATCAGTGAGGGGGGCAGCTCCTACAATGAGCAGTTCTTC
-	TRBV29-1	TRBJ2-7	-	CSVGTGFEQYF	TGCAGCGTCGGAACAGGGTTCGAGCAGTACTTC
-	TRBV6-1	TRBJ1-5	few	CASSETDNVGMPQHF	TGTGCCAGCAGTGAAACGGACAACGTCGGAATGCCCCAGCATTTT
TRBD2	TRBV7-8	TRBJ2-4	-	CASSGEGGERYF	TGTGCCAGCAGTGGGGAGGGCGGGGAACGGTACTTC
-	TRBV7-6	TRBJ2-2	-	CASSLGGTSSVTGELFF	TGTGCCAGCAGCTTAGGGGGGACTTCAAGCGTAACCGGGGAGCTGTTTTTT
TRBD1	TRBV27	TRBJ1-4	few	CASSQGGEKLFF	TGTGCCAGCAGTCAGGGGGGAGAAAAACTGTTTTTT